This T cell receptor (beta chain) appears in the sequencing data of a study of blood T cell repertoires in COVID-19. Study-level information: COVID-19 samples, acute and convalescent, were from the United States, Italy and Spain.

As processed by the authors: Estimated nucleated cell counts came from reference gene primer amplification. Clones were read by immunoSEQ multiplex PCR, and TCRdb kept only the in-frame ones, dropping some. V and J calls and clone size are as listed in that table; D and trimming were resolved from the DNA. The table records about 15,000 clones, 89% of them present only once. The germline CDR1 and CDR2 sequences are SNHLY and FYNNEI. Germline trimming cut 4 bases from V and 7 bases from J; bases unmatched to any gene: 11. The CDR3 contains 16 residues. The chain uses TRBV2 and TRBJ2-3; 10 bases map to TRBD2. The TCR was taken from a human donor in a cohort sampled during active COVID-19. Sequencing was carried out using peripheral blood. DNA for the CDR3: TGTGCCAGCAGTGCTTCAGCGGGGGGGGATCCCCATACGCAGTATTTT. Encoded protein: CASSASAGGDPHTQYF.